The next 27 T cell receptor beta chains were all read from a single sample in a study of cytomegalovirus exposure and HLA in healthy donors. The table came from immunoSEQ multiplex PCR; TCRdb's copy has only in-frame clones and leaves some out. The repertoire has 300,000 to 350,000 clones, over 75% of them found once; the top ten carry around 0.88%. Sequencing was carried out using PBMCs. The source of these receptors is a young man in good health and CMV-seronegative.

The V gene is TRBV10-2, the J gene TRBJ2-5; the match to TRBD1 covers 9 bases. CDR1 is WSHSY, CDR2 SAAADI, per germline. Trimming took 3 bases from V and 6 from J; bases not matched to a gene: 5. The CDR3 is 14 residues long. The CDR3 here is CASSEQGAMKTQYF. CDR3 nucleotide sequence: TGCGCCAGCAGTGAACAGGGGGCGATGAAGACCCAGTACTTC.

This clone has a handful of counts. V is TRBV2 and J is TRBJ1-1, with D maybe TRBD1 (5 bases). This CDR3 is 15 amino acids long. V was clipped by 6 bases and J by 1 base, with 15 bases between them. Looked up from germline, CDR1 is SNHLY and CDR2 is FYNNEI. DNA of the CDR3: TGTGCCAGCAGCGGGGGGACGGTAAGGAACACTGAAGCTTTCTTT. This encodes CASSGGTVRNTEAFF.

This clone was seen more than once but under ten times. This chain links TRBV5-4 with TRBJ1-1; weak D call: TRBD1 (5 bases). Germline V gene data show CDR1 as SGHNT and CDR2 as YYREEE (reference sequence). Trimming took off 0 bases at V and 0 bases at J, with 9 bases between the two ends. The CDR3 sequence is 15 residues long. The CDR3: CASSLGRGMNTEAFF. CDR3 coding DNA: TGTGCCAGCAGCTTGGGTAGGGGAATGAACACTGAAGCTTTCTTT.

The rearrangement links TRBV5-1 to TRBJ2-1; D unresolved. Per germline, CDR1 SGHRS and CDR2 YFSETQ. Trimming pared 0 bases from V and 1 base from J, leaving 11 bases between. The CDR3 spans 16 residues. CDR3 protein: CASSLGAGLSYNEQFF. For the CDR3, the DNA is TGCGCCAGCAGCTTGGGGGCAGGCCTATCCTACAATGAGCAGTTCTTC. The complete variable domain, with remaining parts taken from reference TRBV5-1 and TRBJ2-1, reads KAGVTQTPRYLIKTRGQQVTLSCSPISGHRSVSWYQQTPGQGLQFLFEYFSETQRNKGNFPGRFSGRQFSNSRSEMNVSTLELGDSALYLCASSLGAGLSYNEQFFGPGTRLTVL.

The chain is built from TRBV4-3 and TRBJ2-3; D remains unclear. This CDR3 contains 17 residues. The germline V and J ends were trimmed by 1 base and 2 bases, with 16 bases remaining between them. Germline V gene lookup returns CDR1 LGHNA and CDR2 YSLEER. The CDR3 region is CASSQALPRGFTDTQYF. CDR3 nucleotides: TGCGCCAGCAGCCAAGCACTCCCTCGCGGATTCACAGATACGCAGTATTTT.

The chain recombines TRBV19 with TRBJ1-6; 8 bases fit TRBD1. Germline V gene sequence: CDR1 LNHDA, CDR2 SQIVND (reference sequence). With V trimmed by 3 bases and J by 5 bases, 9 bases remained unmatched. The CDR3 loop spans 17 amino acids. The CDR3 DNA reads TGTGCCAGTAGTATCTCAGGGGGCTTGCACGATAATTCACCCCTCCACTTT. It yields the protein CASSISGGLHDNSPLHF.

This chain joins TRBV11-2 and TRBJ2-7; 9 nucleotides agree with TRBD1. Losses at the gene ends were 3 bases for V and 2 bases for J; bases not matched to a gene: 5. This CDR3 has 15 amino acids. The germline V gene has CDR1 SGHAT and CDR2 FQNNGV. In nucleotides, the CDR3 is TGTGCCAGCAGCTTCACCGGGACAGGGACCTACGAGCAGTACTTC. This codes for CASSFTGTGTYEQYF.

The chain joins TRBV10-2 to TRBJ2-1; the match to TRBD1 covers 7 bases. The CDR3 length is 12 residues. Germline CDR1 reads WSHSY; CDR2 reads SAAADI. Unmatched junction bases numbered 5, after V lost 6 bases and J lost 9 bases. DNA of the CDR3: TGCGCCAGCAGAGAACAGGGGTCTGAGCAGTTCTTC. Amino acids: CASREQGSEQFF.

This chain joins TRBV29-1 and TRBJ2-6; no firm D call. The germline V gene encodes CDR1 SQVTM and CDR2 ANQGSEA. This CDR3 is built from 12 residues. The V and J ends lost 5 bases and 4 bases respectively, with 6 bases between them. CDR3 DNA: TGCAGCGTTCAGACAGGGGCCAACGTCCTGACTTTC. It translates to CSVQTGANVLTF.

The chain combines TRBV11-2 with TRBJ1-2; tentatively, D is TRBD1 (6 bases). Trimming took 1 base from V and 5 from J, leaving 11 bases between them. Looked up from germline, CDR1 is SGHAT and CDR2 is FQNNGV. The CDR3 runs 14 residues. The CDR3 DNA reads TGTGCCAGCAGCTTAGTGACAGGCGAGTATGGCTACACCTTC. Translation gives CASSLVTGEYGYTF.

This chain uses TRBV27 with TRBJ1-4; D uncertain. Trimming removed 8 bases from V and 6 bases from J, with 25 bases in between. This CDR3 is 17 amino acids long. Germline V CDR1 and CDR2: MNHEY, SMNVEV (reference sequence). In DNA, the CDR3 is TGTGCCAGCCGTGCCACCGGGAGCAGCTATAGTTATGAAAAACTGTTTTTT. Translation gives CASRATGSSYSYEKLFF.

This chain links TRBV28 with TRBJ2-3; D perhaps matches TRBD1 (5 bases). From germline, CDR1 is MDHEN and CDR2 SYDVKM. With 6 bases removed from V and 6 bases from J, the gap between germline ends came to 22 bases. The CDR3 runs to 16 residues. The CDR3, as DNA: TGTGCCAGCAGCATGAGGCGACAGTTAATTTCGGATACGCAGTATTTT. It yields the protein CASSMRRQLISDTQYF.

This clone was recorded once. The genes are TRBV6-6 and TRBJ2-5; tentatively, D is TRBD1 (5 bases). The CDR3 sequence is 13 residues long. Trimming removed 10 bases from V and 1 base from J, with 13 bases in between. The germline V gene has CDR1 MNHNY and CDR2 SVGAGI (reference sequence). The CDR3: CATTRQSQETQYF. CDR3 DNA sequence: TGTGCCACAACCAGACAGAGCCAAGAGACCCAGTACTTC.

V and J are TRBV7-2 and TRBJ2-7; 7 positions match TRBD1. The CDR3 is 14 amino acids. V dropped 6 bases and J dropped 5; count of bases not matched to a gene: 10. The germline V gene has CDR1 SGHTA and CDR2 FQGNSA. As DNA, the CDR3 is TGTGCCAGCAGTCAGACAGGGTCTCACCACGAGCAGTACTTC. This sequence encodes CASSQTGSHHEQYF.

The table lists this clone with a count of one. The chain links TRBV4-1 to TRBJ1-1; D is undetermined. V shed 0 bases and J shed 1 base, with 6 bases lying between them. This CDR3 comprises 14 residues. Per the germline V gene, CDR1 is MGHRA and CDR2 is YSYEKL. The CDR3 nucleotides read TGCGCCAGCAGCCAAGACGCCGGGAACACTGAAGCTTTCTTT. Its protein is CASSQDAGNTEAFF.

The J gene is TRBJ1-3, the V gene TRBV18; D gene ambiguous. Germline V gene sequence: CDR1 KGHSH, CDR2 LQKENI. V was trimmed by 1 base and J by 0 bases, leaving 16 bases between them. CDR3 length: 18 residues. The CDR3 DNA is TGTGCCAGCTCACCACAGGCGGCGTCTCTCGGCTCTGGAAACACCATATATTTT. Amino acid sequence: CASSPQAASLGSGNTIYF.

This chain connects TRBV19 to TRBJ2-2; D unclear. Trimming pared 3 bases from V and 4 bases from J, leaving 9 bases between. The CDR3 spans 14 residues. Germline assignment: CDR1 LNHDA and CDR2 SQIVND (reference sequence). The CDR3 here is CASSIYPSTGELFF. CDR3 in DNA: TGTGCCAGTAGTATCTATCCGAGCACCGGGGAGCTGTTTTTT.

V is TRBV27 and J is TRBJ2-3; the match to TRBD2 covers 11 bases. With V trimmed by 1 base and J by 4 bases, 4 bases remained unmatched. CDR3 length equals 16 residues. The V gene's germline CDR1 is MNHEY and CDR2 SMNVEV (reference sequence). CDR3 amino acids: CASSLFSGGAADTQYF. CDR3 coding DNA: TGTGCCAGCAGTTTATTTAGCGGGGGGGCGGCAGATACGCAGTATTTT.

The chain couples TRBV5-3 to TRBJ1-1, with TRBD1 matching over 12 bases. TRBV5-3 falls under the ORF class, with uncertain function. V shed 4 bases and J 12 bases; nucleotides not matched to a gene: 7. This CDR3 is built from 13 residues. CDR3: CARSPGQGARTFF. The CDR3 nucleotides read TGTGCCAGAAGCCCGGGACAGGGGGCGAGGACTTTCTTT.

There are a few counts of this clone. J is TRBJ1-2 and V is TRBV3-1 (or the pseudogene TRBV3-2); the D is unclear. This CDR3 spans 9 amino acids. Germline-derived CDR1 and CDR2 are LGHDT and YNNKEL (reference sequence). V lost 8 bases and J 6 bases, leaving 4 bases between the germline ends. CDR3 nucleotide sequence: TGTGCCAGCGCGAATGGCTACACCTTC. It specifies CASANGYTF.

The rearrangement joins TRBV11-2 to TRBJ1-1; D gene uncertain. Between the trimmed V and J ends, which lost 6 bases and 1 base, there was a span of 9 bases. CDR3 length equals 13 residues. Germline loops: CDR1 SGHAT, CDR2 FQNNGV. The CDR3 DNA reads TGTGCCAGCAGGGCGAGCGGGAACACTGAAGCTTTCTTT. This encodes CASRASGNTEAFF.

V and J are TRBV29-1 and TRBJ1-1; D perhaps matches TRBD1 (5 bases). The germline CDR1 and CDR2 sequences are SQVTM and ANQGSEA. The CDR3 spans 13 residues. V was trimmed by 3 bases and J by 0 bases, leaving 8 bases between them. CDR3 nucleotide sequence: TGCAGCGTTGATCAGGGCTTGAACACTGAAGCTTTCTTT. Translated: CSVDQGLNTEAFF.

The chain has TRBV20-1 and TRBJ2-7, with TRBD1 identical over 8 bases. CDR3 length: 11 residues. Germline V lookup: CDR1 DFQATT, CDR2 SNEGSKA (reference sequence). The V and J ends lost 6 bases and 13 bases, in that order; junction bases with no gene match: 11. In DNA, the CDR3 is TGCAGTGCCCTAGCGACGACAGGGGATTACTTC. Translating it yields CSALATTGDYF.

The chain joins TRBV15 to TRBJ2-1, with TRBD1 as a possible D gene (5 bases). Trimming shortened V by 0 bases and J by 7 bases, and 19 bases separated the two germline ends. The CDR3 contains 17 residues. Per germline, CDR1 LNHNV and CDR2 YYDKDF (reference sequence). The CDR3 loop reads CATSRDLKSRARNEQFF. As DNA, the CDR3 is TGTGCCACCAGCAGAGATCTCAAGAGCAGGGCACGGAATGAGCAGTTCTTC.

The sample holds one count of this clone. Here the CDR3 DNA reads TGTGCCAGCAGCCACGAGGGGGCATCCTACAATGAGCAGTTCTTC. It translates to CASSHEGASYNEQFF. The rearrangement joins TRBV9 to TRBJ2-1; 7 bases are shared with TRBD1. This CDR3 is 15 amino acids long. Germline trimming cut 4 bases from V and 1 base from J; bases unmatched to any gene: 5. Looked up from germline, CDR1 is SGDLS and CDR2 is YYNGEE.

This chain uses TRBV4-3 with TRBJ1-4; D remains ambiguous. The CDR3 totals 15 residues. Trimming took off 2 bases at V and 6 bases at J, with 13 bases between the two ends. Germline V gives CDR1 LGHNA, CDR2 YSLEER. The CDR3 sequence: CASSQFHREDEKLFF. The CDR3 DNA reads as TGCGCCAGCAGCCAATTTCACCGAGAGGATGAAAAACTGTTTTTT.

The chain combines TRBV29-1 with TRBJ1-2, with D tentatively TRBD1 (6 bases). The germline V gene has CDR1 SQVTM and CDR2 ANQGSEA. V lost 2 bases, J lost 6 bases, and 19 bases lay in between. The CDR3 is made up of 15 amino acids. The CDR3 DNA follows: TGCAGCGTTGAACTACAGGGACCCCTACTTGATGGCTACACCTTC. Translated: CSVELQGPLLDGYTF.